The TCR beta chain under discussion was sequenced for a study of blood T cell repertoires in COVID-19. Overall study context: The cDNA or gDNA used as material had been derived from T cells, B-cell-depleted T cells, or PBMCs.

Sequencing used immunoSEQ multiplex PCR; TCRdb keeps in-frame clones, though not all of them. This sample yields roughly 99,000 clones, of which approximately 85% are seen a single time; about a sixth belongs to the top ten. The CDR3 is 17 residues long. This TCR derives from an elderly woman with active or convalescent COVID-19. J is TRBJ2-7 and V is TRBV21-1; the table's D gene call, TRBD2, was not cross checked with the DNA. TRBV21-1 is classified as a pseudogene. The source material was peripheral blood. The CDR3 nucleotides are TGTGCCAGCAGCAACCCGGGACTAGCTAGAATCTACTACGAGCAGTACTTC. Its translation: CASSNPGLARIYYEQYF.